This T cell receptor (beta chain) emerged from a study of OX40 agonist ivuxolimab in advanced cancers. At the level of the study: Dose-escalation cases comprised hepatocellular carcinoma, melanoma, renal cell or head and neck cancer. Prior therapy, whether anti-PD-1, anti-PD-L1 or anti-CTLA-4, was allowed, and approximately 37% had some.

Germline lookup yields CDR1 SGHRS and CDR2 YFSETQ. Trimming removed 0 bases from V and 0 bases from J, with 7 bases in between. This CDR3 has 15 residues. In regard to this clone: The antigen is undetermined.

Notes on the study in general: Certain nonresponding patients likewise had low normalized T-cell clonal expansion. Expanded clones tended on average to be more numerous among CD8+ T cells than CD4+.

This table comes from immunoSEQ multiplex PCR, and its TCRdb copy is limited to in-frame clones, with some not included. The sample has 100,000 to 150,000 clones, roughly 93% seen once. The rearrangement joins TRBV5-1 to TRBJ1-3; D call uncertain. The sample in question was CD4+ or CD8+ T cells sorted from blood, obtained in a trial of the OX40 agonist ivuxolimab. This sequence originates from an adult with an advanced solid tumor such as melanoma, head and neck, liver or kidney cancer. CDR3 loop: CASSLAGISGNTIYF. The CDR3 nucleotides are TGCGCCAGCAGCTTGGCGGGGATCTCTGGAAACACCATATATTTT. Combining the CDR3 with reference TRBV5-1 and TRBJ1-3 gives the whole variable domain KAGVTQTPRYLIKTRGQQVTLSCSPISGHRSVSWYQQTPGQGLQFLFEYFSETQRNKGNFPGRFSGRQFSNSRSEMNVSTLELGDSALYLCASSLAGISGNTIYFGEGSWLTVV.